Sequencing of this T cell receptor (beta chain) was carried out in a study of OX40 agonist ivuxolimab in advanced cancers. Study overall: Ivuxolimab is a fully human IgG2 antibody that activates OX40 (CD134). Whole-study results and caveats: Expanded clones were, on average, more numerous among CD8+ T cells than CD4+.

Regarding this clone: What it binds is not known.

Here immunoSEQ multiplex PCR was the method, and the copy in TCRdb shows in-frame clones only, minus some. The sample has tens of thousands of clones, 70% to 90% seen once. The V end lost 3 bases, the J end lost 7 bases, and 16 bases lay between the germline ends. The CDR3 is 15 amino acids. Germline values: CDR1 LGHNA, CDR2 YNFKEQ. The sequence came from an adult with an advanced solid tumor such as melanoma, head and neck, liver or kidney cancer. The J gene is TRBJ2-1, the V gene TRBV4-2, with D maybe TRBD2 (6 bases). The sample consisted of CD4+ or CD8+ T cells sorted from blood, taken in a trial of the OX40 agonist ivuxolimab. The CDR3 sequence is CASSHTSNAENEQFF. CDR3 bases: TGTGCCAGCAGCCACACTAGCAATGCTGAAAATGAGCAGTTCTTC.